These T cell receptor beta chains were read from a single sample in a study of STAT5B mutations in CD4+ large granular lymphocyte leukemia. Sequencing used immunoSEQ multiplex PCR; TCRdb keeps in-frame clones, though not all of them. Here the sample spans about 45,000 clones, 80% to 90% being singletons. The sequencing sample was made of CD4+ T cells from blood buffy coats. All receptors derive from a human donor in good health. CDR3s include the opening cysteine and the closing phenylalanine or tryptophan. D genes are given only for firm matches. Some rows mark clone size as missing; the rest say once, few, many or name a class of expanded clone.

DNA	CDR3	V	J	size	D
TGTGCCAGCAGCTATCAGGGATCTAACGAGCAGTACTTC	CASSYQGSNEQYF	TRBV7-3	TRBJ2-7	few	.
TGTGCCAGCAGCCTGGACAGGGGTAACACCGGGGAGCTGTTTTTT	CASSLDRGNTGELFF	TRBV7-3	TRBJ2-2	.	TRBD1
TGCGCCAGCAGCCCGACGACAGGGGCGGGAGAGCAGTACTTC	CASSPTTGAGEQYF	TRBV5-1	TRBJ2-7	once	TRBD1
TGTGCCAGCAGCTTTACAGGGATCGGCGAGCAGTACTTC	CASSFTGIGEQYF	TRBV11-2	TRBJ2-7	few	.
TGTGCCAGCAGCTGGGGACAGGGGATAAGATATAGCAATCAGCCCCAGCATTTT	CASSWGQGIRYSNQPQHF	TRBV5-8	TRBJ1-5	.	TRBD1
TGTGCCAGTATCGACCGGGGGCGCGACTATGGCTACACCTTC	CASIDRGRDYGYTF	TRBV19	TRBJ1-2	few	.
TGTGCCAGCAGCGTAGATCAAGGGCCAATCTATGGCTACACCTTC	CASSVDQGPIYGYTF	TRBV9	TRBJ1-2	.	.
TGTGCCTGGAGGGAAGGGGCCAACGTCCTGACTTTC	CAWREGANVLTF	TRBV30	TRBJ2-6	.	.
TGTGCCAGCAGCTCCAAGACTAGCGGGATACAAGAGACCCAGTACTTC	CASSSKTSGIQETQYF	TRBV11-1	TRBJ2-5	.	TRBD2
TGTGCCAGCAGTCCCGGGGGGCGAGAGCAGTACTTC	CASSPGGREQYF	TRBV6-5	TRBJ2-7	.	.
TGCAGCGCCCGGGGACAGGGCAACTATGGCTACACCTTC	CSARGQGNYGYTF	TRBV29-1	TRBJ1-2	.	TRBD1
TGTGCCAGTGCGCCACAGGGGCAGGGTGAAGCTTTCTTT	CASAPQGQGEAFF	TRBV19	TRBJ1-1	.	TRBD1
TGTGCCAGCAGCGTCAGGGAAAACTATGGCTACACCTTC	CASSVRENYGYTF	TRBV9	TRBJ1-2	.	.
TGTGCCAGCACCTGGAGTAGCGGGAGTGGGGATACGCAGTATTTT	CASTWSSGSGDTQYF	TRBV2	TRBJ2-3	.	TRBD2
TGCAGCGTTGATCTGGCAGGTCGAGAGACCCAGTACTTC	CSVDLAGRETQYF	TRBV29-1	TRBJ2-5	.	.
TGTGCCAGCAGTGAAGTCGGGGGACTTAACACCGGGGAGCTGTTTTTT	CASSEVGGLNTGELFF	TRBV9	TRBJ2-2	.	.
TGCGCCAGCAGCCAAGATCTTGGGAGTAGGGATGAGCAGTTCTTC	CASSQDLGSRDEQFF	TRBV4-3	TRBJ2-1	.	.
TGCGCCAGCAGCCCCCACAGGGCCCCGGATAATTCACCCCTCCACTTT	CASSPHRAPDNSPLHF	TRBV4-1	TRBJ1-6	.	.
TGCGCCAGCAGCCAAGGGCTAGCGGGAGGCTACGAGCAGTACTTC	CASSQGLAGGYEQYF	TRBV4-1	TRBJ2-7	.	TRBD2
TGCAGCGCAGACAGGGGAGACGAAAAACTGTTTTTT	CSADRGDEKLFF	TRBV29-1	TRBJ1-4	.	TRBD1
TGTGCCAGCAGCGTAGTTGCAAGGACGGCGAACACCGGGGAGCTGTTTTTT	CASSVVARTANTGELFF	TRBV9	TRBJ2-2	.	.
TGCGCCAGCAGCCCACGGACAGGGGAGTCTGAAGCTTTCTTT	CASSPRTGESEAFF	TRBV5-1	TRBJ1-1	.	TRBD1
TGTGCCAGCAGCTTGGGGACTAGCGGGCCGAACACCGGGGAGCTGTTTTTT	CASSLGTSGPNTGELFF	TRBV5-4	TRBJ2-2	.	TRBD2
TGCGCCAGCAGCCCCTCGGGTGAAACAGGGCCACCATATGGCTACACCTTC	CASSPSGETGPPYGYTF	TRBV4-1	TRBJ1-2	few	.
TGTGCCAGCAGTTCCCCCTCAGGGGGGCTCGGCTACACCTTC	CASSSPSGGLGYTF	TRBV6-6	TRBJ1-2	.	TRBD1
TGCGCCAGCAGCGGGGCCGTGGGCGCTTCTGAGACCCAGTACTTC	CASSGAVGASETQYF	TRBV5-1	TRBJ2-5	.	.
TGTGCCAGCAGTCCAGGGTTTGATGAGCAGTTCTTC	CASSPGFDEQFF	TRBV7-8	TRBJ2-1	.	.
TGTGCCAGCAGCTTAGTTAGAACCGAGACCCAGTACTTC	CASSLVRTETQYF	TRBV7-9	TRBJ2-5	.	.
TGCGCCAGCAGCTTGGGCCACCGGGACAGGGGGACAGATACGCAGTATTTT	CASSLGHRDRGTDTQYF	TRBV5-1	TRBJ2-3	.	TRBD1
TGTGCCAGCAGCTTAGGGAAAAATAGCAATCAGCCCCAGCATTTT	CASSLGKNSNQPQHF	TRBV7-2	TRBJ1-5	.	.
TGTGCCAGTTCCGACAGGGGGGGTTACAATGAGCAGTTCTTC	CASSDRGGYNEQFF	TRBV19	TRBJ2-1	.	TRBD1
TGTGCCAGCAGCTTAGCTACGCCGGGACTAGCGGGAGGGCCCTACGAGCAGTACTTC	CASSLATPGLAGGPYEQYF	TRBV7-8	TRBJ2-7	.	TRBD2
TGTGCCAGCTTACTAGCGGCGTTACTCGAGCAGTACTTC	CASLLAALLEQYF	TRBV11-3	TRBJ2-7	.	TRBD2
TGTGCCAGCAGCTTGCGGGAGGACTACGAGCAGTACTTC	CASSLREDYEQYF	TRBV7-8	TRBJ2-7	.	TRBD2
TGTGCCAGCTCACCTACCCCGACTAGCGATGGTAGTACGCAGTATTTT	CASSPTPTSDGSTQYF	TRBV18	TRBJ2-3	.	TRBD2
TGTGCCAGCAGCTTGATTGAGGGGAGGGGGTACAATGAGCAGTTCTTC	CASSLIEGRGYNEQFF	TRBV7-9	TRBJ2-1	once	.
TGTGCCAGCTCACCAACAAGGACAGCTGACTATGGCTACACCTTC	CASSPTRTADYGYTF	TRBV18	TRBJ1-2	once	.
TGTGCCAGCACTCCCGGGACTAGCGGGAAATACGAGCAGTACTTC	CASTPGTSGKYEQYF	TRBV11-1	TRBJ2-7	.	TRBD2
TGCAGCGTTGCTTTAGGGACTAGCGGATCCTACGAGCAGTACTTC	CSVALGTSGSYEQYF	TRBV29-1	TRBJ2-7	.	TRBD2
TGTGCCAGCAGCACAGGGACAGGGGTCCCCGAGCAGTACTTC	CASSTGTGVPEQYF	TRBV7-2	TRBJ2-7	.	TRBD1
TGTGCCAGCAGCCCACACCCCGGAGATACGCAGTATTTT	CASSPHPGDTQYF	TRBV7-9	TRBJ2-3	.	.
TGTGCCAGCATAGGGACTAACACCGGGGAGCTGTTTTTT	CASIGTNTGELFF	TRBV6-5	TRBJ2-2	.	.
TGTGCCAGCAGCCGGGACAGGGTCCGCGATGAGCAGTTCTTC	CASSRDRVRDEQFF	TRBV7-9	TRBJ2-1	.	TRBD1
TGTGCCAGCAGCTTAGATCAGTCAGGAAGCTCGAACACCGGGGAGCTGTTTTTT	CASSLDQSGSSNTGELFF	TRBV11-3	TRBJ2-2	.	.
TGTGCCAGCAGCTTAAGCAGCCAAGAGACCCAGTACTTC	CASSLSSQETQYF	TRBV7-3	TRBJ2-5	once	.
TGTGCCAGCAGGGGTCGGAATGAGCAGTTCTTC	CASRGRNEQFF	TRBV6-1	TRBJ2-1	.	.
TGTGCCAGCAGTAAACAACCAAGCTCTGGAAACACCATATATTTT	CASSKQPSSGNTIYF	TRBV6-5	TRBJ1-3	.	.
TGCGCCAGCAGCGCCACGACAGGGTTCGGCACTGAAGCTTTCTTT	CASSATTGFGTEAFF	TRBV5-1	TRBJ1-1	.	TRBD1
TGTGCCAGTAGTATAGGGGGCATTCAGTACTTC	CASSIGGIQYF	TRBV19	TRBJ2-4	.	.
TGTGCCAGCAGTTACCACAGCGGGAGTTACACAGATACGCAGTATTTT	CASSYHSGSYTDTQYF	TRBV6-6	TRBJ2-3	.	TRBD2
TGTGCCAGCTCCGTAGCGACTGATACGCAGTATTTT	CASSVATDTQYF	TRBV7-2	TRBJ2-3	once	.
TGTGCCAGCAGCGTAGCAGGGGGACGCTACAATGAGCAGTTCTTC	CASSVAGGRYNEQFF	TRBV7-9	TRBJ2-1	.	TRBD1
TGTGCCAGCTCACCACCTGGGACAGGGAACAGCCAGCCCCAGCATTTT	CASSPPGTGNSQPQHF	TRBV18	TRBJ1-5	.	TRBD1
TGTGCCAGCAGTATCAACAGGTACGGCACTGAAGCTTTCTTT	CASSINRYGTEAFF	TRBV2	TRBJ1-1	once	.
TGTGCCAGCAGCTTGTCCTCTTTCGGGGGCGGGTCTGAAGCTTTCTTT	CASSLSSFGGGSEAFF	TRBV7-9	TRBJ1-1	.	.
TGTGCCAGCAGCTCCTTCCGGGACAGGGGCCAAGAGACCCAGTACTTC	CASSSFRDRGQETQYF	TRBV11-2	TRBJ2-5	.	TRBD1
TGTGCCAGCAGTAAACAGGGCCTAGCCCTCACAGATACGCAGTATTTT	CASSKQGLALTDTQYF	TRBV2	TRBJ2-3	.	.
TGCAGCGTTCGCACCGGGACGGATAATTCACCCCTCCACTTT	CSVRTGTDNSPLHF	TRBV29-1	TRBJ1-6	.	.
TGTGCCTGGAGAGGTTTGGGACAGGGTCAAGAGACCCAGTACTTC	CAWRGLGQGQETQYF	TRBV30	TRBJ2-5	.	TRBD1